Sequencing of this TCR beta chain was carried out in a study of patients and donors after allogeneic stem cell transplantation. From the RT-PCR reads, TCRdb called clonotypes with MiXCR, one entry per CDR3 protein. Counted here are about 410,000 distinct CDR3 sequences, under 20% occurring once; the ten biggest clones make up just over 7%. This CDR3 region has 16 residues. V shed 6 bases, J shed 0 bases, and the junction held 11 bases outside the gene matches. Germline assignment: CDR1 SGHTA and CDR2 FQGNSA. This clonotype was counted between two and nine times. Sequencing used blood, either unsorted or a sorted T cell fraction (not recorded which). The chain carries TRBV7-2 and TRBJ2-7; 7 bases map to TRBD2. The sequence was obtained from a human donor who was either an allogeneic HSCT recipient or a stem cell or donor lymphocyte infusion donor (not recorded which). It is not recorded whose cells these are; they may come from a transplant donor. The CDR3 loop reads CASRDHGTKSSYEQYF. CDR3 in DNA: TGTGCCAGCAGAGACCACGGGACTAAGAGCTCCTACGAGCAGTACTTC.